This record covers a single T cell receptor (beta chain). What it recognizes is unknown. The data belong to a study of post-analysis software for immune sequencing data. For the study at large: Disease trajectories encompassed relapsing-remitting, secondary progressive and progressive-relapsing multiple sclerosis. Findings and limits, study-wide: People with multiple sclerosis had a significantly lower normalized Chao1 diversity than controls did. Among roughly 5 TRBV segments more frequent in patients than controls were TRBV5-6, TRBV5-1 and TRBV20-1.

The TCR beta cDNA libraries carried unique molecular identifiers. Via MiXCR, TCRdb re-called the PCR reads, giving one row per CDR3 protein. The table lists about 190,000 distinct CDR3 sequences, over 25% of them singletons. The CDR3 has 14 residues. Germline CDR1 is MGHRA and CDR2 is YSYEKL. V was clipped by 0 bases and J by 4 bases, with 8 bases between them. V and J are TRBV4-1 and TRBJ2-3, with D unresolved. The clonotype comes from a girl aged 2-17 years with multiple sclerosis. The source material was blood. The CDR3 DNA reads TGCGCCAGCAGCCAAGAGCCAGCCTCAGATACGCAGTATTTT. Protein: CASSQEPASDTQYF.